This T cell receptor beta chain appears in the sequencing data of a study of identifying expanded T cells in peripheral blood. Study findings and constraints: Approximately two-week clone count variance significantly increased as total template count grew. About 1.2 clones differed between technical replicates, versus roughly 17 and 20 over time.

Collection occurred without any documented infections or immune events in donors. Concerning this clone itself: Its antigen is unknown.

Some clones are missing from TCRdb's copy, which holds only in-frame ones; the method was immunoSEQ multiplex PCR. The sample has 120,000 or so clones, more than 75% seen once. Germline V CDR1 and CDR2: SEHNR, FQNEAQ (reference sequence). This CDR3 contains 13 residues. The ends were cut back, 4 bases at V and 5 bases at J, with 9 bases in the middle. Sequenced: blood. This clonotype was obtained from a person aged 18 to 75 in good health. The V call is TRBV7-9, the J call TRBJ1-5; D is possibly TRBD1 (6 bases). CDR3 amino acids: CASSSGQYQPQHF. DNA of the CDR3: TGTGCCAGCAGCTCCGGACAGTATCAGCCCCAGCATTTT.